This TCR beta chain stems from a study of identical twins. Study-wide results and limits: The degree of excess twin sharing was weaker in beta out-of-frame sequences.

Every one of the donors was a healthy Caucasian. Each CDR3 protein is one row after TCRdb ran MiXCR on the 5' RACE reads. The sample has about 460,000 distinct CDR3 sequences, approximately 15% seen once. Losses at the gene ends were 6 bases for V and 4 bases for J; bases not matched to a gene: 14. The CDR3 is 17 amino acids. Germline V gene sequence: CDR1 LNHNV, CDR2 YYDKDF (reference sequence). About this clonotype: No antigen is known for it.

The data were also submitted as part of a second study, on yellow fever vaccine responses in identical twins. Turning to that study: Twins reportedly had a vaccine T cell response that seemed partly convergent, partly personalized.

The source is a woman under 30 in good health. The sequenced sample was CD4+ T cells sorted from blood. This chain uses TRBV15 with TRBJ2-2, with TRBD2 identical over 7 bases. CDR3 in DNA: TGTGCCACCAGTGCTCTTAGCCAGGGACTAATCACCGGGGAGCTGTTTTTT. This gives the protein CATSALSQGLITGELFF. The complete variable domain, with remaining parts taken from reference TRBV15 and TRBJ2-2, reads DAMVIQNPRYQVTQFGKPVTLSCSQTLNHNVMYWYQQKSSQAPKLLFHYYDKDFNNEADTPDNFQSRRPNTSFCFLDIRSPGLGDTAMYLCATSALSQGLITGELFFGEGSRLTVL.